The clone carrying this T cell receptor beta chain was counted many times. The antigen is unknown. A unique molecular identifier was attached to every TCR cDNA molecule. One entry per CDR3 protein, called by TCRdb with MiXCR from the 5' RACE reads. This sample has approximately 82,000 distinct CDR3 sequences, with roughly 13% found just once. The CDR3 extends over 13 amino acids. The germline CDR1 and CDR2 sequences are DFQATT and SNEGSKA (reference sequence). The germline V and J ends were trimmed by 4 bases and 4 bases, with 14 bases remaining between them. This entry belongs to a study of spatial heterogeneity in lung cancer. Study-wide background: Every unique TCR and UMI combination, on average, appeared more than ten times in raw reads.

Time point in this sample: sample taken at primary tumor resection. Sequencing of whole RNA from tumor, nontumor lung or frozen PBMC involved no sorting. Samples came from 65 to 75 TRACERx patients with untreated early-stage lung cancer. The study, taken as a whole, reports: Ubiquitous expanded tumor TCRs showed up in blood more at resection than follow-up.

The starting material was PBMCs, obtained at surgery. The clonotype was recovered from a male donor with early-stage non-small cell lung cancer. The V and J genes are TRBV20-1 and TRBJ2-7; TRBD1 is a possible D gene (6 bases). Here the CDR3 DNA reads TGCAGTGCTACAGGGCAGGGGCTGTACGAGCAGTACTTC. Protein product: CSATGQGLYEQYF.